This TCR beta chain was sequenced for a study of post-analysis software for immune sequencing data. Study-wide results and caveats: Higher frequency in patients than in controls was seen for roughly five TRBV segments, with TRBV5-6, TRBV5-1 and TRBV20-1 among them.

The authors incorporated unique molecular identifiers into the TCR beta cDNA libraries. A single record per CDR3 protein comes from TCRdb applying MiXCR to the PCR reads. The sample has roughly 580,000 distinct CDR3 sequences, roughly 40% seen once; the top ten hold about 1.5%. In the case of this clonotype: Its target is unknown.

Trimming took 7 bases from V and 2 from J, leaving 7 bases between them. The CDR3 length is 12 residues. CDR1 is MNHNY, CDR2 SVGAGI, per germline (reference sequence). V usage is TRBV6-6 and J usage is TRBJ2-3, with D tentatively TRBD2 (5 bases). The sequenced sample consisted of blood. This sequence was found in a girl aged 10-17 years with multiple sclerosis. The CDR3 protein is CASTRATDTQYF. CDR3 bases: TGTGCCAGCACGCGGGCCACAGATACGCAGTATTTT.